A selection of T cell receptor beta chains follows, all from one sample in a study of cytomegalovirus exposure and HLA in healthy donors. Produced via immunoSEQ multiplex PCR; TCRdb's table is partial and in-frame only. The sample consists of some 150,000 clones, 80% of them appearing once. Sequenced material: PBMCs. These TCRs come from a man between 25 and 39 years old in good health and CMV-seropositive. Both conserved end residues are part of each CDR3. D genes are given only for firm matches. Some rows mark clone size as missing; the rest say once, few, many or name a class of expanded clone.

CDR3nt	CDR3aa	j_gene	abundance	d_gene	v_gene
TGCAGCGTTGAAGGGGGCGAAGAGACCCAGTACTTC	CSVEGGEETQYF	TRBJ2-5	NA	NA	TRBV29-1
TGTGCCAGCGGGAGGGGGGAAACTGAAGCTTTCTTT	CASGRGETEAFF	TRBJ1-1	NA	NA	TRBV6-5
TGTGCCAGCAGCCCCACTAGCGCAATGAAGACCCAGTACTTC	CASSPTSAMKTQYF	TRBJ2-5	once	TRBD2	TRBV28
TGTGCCTGGAGTGTACAGGACAGAGAGACCCAGTACTTC	CAWSVQDRETQYF	TRBJ2-5	once	NA	TRBV30
TGTTCCAGCAGCTCCGGGATGTACACTGAAGCTTTCTTT	CSSSSGMYTEAFF	TRBJ1-1	NA	NA	TRBV7-9
TGTGCCAGCAGTGAATGGGGGCGGGAGGGCCCTGAGCAGTTCTTC	CASSEWGREGPEQFF	TRBJ2-1	NA	TRBD2	TRBV2
TGTGCCATCCTCGGCGTAGCGGGAAGTGAGCAGTACTTC	CAILGVAGSEQYF	TRBJ2-7	NA	TRBD2	TRBV10-3
TGTGCCAGCAGTTACTCCAGGACAGCTAACTATGGCTACACCTTC	CASSYSRTANYGYTF	TRBJ1-2	NA	NA	TRBV6-5
TGCGCCAGCAGCGGGCGGGTCACAGATACGCAGTATTTT	CASSGRVTDTQYF	TRBJ2-3	NA	NA	TRBV5-1
TGTGCCACCAGCAGAGATCGCGGGGGTGAGACCCAGTACTTC	CATSRDRGGETQYF	TRBJ2-5	few	TRBD2	TRBV15
TGTGCCAGCAGCTCTCTCGGAGGGCGGGCTGGCTACACCTTC	CASSSLGGRAGYTF	TRBJ1-2	NA	NA	TRBV7-9